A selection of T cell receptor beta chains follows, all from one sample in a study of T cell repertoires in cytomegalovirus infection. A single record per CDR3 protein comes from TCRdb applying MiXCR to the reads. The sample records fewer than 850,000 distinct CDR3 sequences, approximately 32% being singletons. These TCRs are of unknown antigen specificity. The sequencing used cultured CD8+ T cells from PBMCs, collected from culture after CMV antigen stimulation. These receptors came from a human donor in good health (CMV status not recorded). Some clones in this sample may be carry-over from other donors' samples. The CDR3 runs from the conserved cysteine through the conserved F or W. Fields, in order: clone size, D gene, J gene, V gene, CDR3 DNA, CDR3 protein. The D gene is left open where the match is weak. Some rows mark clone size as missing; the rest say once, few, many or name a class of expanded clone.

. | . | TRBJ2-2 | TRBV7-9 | TGTGCCAGCAGCCAAAGAGTTGGGAACGGGGAGCTGTTTTTT | CASSQRVGNGELFF
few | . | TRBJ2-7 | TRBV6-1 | TGTGCCAGCAGCCATTTCGGGGATAGTTTCCCCTACGAGCAGTACTTC | CASSHFGDSFPYEQYF
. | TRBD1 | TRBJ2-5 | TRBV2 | TGTGCCAGCAGTGTCCGAATCAGGGGGCAACATAAAGAGACCCAGTACTTC | CASSVRIRGQHKETQYF
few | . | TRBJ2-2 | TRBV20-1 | TGCAGTGCTAGAGGGCTAGTGGAGGACACCGGGGAGCTGTTTTTT | CSARGLVEDTGELFF
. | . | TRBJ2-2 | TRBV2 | TGTAGTTGGTGGAACACCGGGGAGCTGTTTTTT | CSWWNTGELFF
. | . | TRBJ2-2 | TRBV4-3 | TGCGCCAGCAGCCAAGACCGTCCCACAGGTTCCCGGGTCACCGGGGAGCTGTTTTTT | CASSQDRPTGSRVTGELFF
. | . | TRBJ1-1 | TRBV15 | TGTGCCACCCTTAGCCCGACGTTGAACACTGAAGCTTTCTTT | CATLSPTLNTEAFF
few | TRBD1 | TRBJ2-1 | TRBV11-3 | TGTGCCAGCAGCTTGGACTCAGGGGGCACCTACAATGAGCAGTTCTTC | CASSLDSGGTYNEQFF
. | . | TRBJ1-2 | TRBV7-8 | TGTGCCAGCAGCTTACTCGGTAGGACAGTGGGAAACTATGGCTACACCTTC | CASSLLGRTVGNYGYTF
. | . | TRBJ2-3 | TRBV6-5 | TGTGCCAGCAGTTACTCGGGGATGGGGTTGACAGATACGCAGTATTTT | CASSYSGMGLTDTQYF
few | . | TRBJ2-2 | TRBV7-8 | TGTGCCGCCAGAACGGACACCGGGGAGCTGTTTTTT | CAARTDTGELFF
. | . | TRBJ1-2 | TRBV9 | TGTGCCAGCGGGCTCGGCTACACCTTC | CASGLGYTF
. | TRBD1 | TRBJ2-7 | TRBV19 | TGTGCCAGTAGTTTGCGGGACAGGGGCCGCCACGAGCAGTACTTC | CASSLRDRGRHEQYF
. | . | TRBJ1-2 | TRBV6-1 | TGTGCCAGCAGTGAACGGGGGTCGGGGGGCTACACCTTC | CASSERGSGGYTF
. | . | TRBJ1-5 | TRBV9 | TGTGCCAGCAGCGTAGACACCAATCAGCCCCAGCATTTT | CASSVDTNQPQHF
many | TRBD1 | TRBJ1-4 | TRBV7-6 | TGTGCCAGCAGCCCAGGGGGCAGGGAACTGTTTTTT | CASSPGGRELFF
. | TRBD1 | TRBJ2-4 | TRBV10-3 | TGTGCCATCAGTGAGACAGGGGGCGATGAGGCCAAAAACATTCAGTACTTC | CAISETGGDEAKNIQYF
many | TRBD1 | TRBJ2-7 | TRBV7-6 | TGTGCCAGCAGCTTAAAAGGTCCCGGGACAGGGTACTTC | CASSLKGPGTGYF